This TCR beta chain was sequenced in a study of T cell repertoires in aging, cancer and after chemotherapy. Regarding this clonotype: Its matching antigen is unknown.

V dropped 8 bases and J dropped 4 bases, with 14 bases sitting between them. The V gene's germline CDR1 is MDHEN and CDR2 SYDVKM. The CDR3 is made up of 13 amino acids. Amplification of TCR beta used genomic DNA extracted from peripheral blood. Study results and limitations: The repertoire data cannot show anything about immunological memory following chemotherapy. Healthy donors lost TCR diversity with age mainly through richness, cancer patients through richness and evenness. Across the chemotherapy interval, each cancer cohort showed higher median generation probability, suggesting thymic rebound.

A mixed TRB-A/B primer pool amplified rearranged TRB by multiplex touch-down PCR. From the multiplex PCR reads, TCRdb called clonotypes with MiXCR, one entry per CDR3 protein. The table records under 600 distinct CDR3 sequences, 25% to 30% of them present only once. The V gene is TRBV28, the J gene TRBJ1-2; D not certain. The sequence derives from a human donor with a solid tumor. Material for sequencing was blood. Here the CDR3 DNA reads TGTGCCAGCGGGCAACAGATGAGCTATGGCTACACCTTC. This sequence encodes CASGQQMSYGYTF.